This T cell receptor beta chain comes out of a study of blood T cells in healthy people across ages. In the study overall: With template switching, about one barcoded beta molecule was captured per two T cells.

Each of the donors had ten milliliters of peripheral blood drawn into EDTA-treated Vacutainer tubes. Researchers report isolating at least 7 million PBMCs per sample. Through a sample-barcoded 5' primer and a J-beta primer mix, a second PCR was run for roughly 6 to 12 cycles. The authors tagged each cDNA molecule using a template-switch adaptor with 12 random nucleotides. Using its own MiXCR run on the 5' RACE reads, TCRdb lists one record per CDR3 protein. The sample holds 650,000 to 900,000 distinct CDR3 sequences, around 68% seen once. Trimming took off 3 bases at V and 7 bases at J, with 12 bases between the two ends. Germline V gene lookup returns CDR1 LGHDT and CDR2 YNNKEL (reference sequence). There are 14 residues in the CDR3.

This receptor was taken from a man aged 25 to 40 in good health. The specimen sequenced was blood. This chain joins TRBV3-1 and TRBJ1-4, with D hard to call. CDR3 bases: TGTGCCAGCAGCCACTCCTTTAAAGGTGAAAAACTGTTTTTT. Translated, it gives CASSHSFKGEKLFF.